The 28 T cell receptor beta chains presented below share a single source sample, sequenced in a study of cytomegalovirus exposure and HLA in healthy donors. In the PCR, 60 Vbeta and 13 Jbeta primers were used. Generated by immunoSEQ multiplex PCR, the TCRdb table keeps only in-frame clones and is missing some. The sample consists of 200,000 or so clones, more than 75% of them appearing once. Sequences were obtained from PBMCs. The receptors shown here come from a woman aged 45 to 65 in good health and CMV-seropositive.

V usage is TRBV5-1 and J usage is TRBJ2-2, with 8 bases matching TRBD2. The V gene end was trimmed by 4 bases and the J gene end by 7 bases; junction bases not matched to a gene: 9. CDR3 length equals 15 residues. The germline CDR1 and CDR2 sequences are SGHRS and YFSETQ. In DNA, the CDR3 is TGCGCCAGCAGCCCCCAGCGGGGGAGGGTCGGGGAGCTGTTTTTT. Protein: CASSPQRGRVGELFF.

The chain employs TRBV9 and TRBJ1-1; weak D call: TRBD1 (5 bases). Germline CDR1 and CDR2: SGDLS and YYNGEE. This CDR3 region has 15 residues. Trimming left V 1 base short and J 2 bases short, with 12 bases between. CDR3 region: CASSVSGEVNTEAFF. The CDR3 DNA sequence: TGTGCCAGCAGCGTATCGGGGGAAGTAAACACTGAAGCTTTCTTT.

This clone is a singleton in its sample. The chain joins TRBV28 to TRBJ1-5, with 8 bases matching TRBD1. Germline CDR1 MDHEN, CDR2 SYDVKM. This CDR3 has 14 amino acids. With 7 bases clipped from V and 4 bases from J, the junction kept 6 bases outside the gene matches. The CDR3 DNA follows: TGTGCCAGCATTTACAGGGGGGGGAATCAGCCCCAGCATTTT. Translated: CASIYRGGNQPQHF.

The J gene is TRBJ2-2, the V gene TRBV6-1; 7 bases line up with TRBD1. The CDR3 length is 12 residues. With V trimmed by 6 bases and J by 9 bases, 4 bases remained unmatched. Germline V gene lookup returns CDR1 MNHNS and CDR2 SASEGT. CDR3 region: CASRQGTRELFF. The CDR3, as DNA: TGTGCCAGCAGACAGGGGACCAGGGAGCTGTTTTTT.

This clone came up once. V and J are TRBV7-2 and TRBJ2-7; D is possibly TRBD2 (7 bases). The V gene's germline CDR1 is SGHTA and CDR2 FQGNSA. Trimming removed 1 base from V and 5 bases from J, with 15 bases in between. This CDR3 has 15 residues. The chain's CDR3 is CASSLVRGAIDEQYF. The CDR3 coding sequence is TGTGCCAGCAGCTTAGTTCGGGGGGCGATTGACGAGCAGTACTTC.

In the case of this clone: Other DNA sequences in this specimen translate into the identical CDR3. The chain links TRBV2 to TRBJ1-2, with 8 bases that match TRBD1. The germline gives CDR1 SNHLY, CDR2 FYNNEI. V shed 3 bases, J shed 3 bases, and the junction held 0 bases outside the gene matches. The CDR3 runs to 13 residues. CDR3 amino acids: CASSEGQDYGYTF. The DNA of the CDR3 is TGTGCCAGCAGTGAGGGACAGGACTATGGCTACACCTTC. Combining the CDR3 with reference TRBV2 and TRBJ1-2 gives the whole variable domain EPEVTQTPSHQVTQMGQEVILRCVPISNHLYFYWYRQILGQKVEFLVSFYNNEISEKSEIFDDQFSVERPDGSNFTLKIRSTKLEDSAMYFCASSEGQDYGYTFGSGTRLTVV.

The chain employs TRBV5-5 and TRBJ2-7; perhaps TRBD2 as D (5 bases). This CDR3 contains 15 residues. V lost 0 bases and J 3 bases, leaving 13 bases between the germline ends. Germline loops: CDR1 SGHKS, CDR2 YYEKEE (reference sequence). In DNA, the CDR3 is TGTGCCAGCAGCTTGGGGACTGAAGAGCTCTACGAGCAGTACTTC. As protein: CASSLGTEELYEQYF.

CDR3 amino acids: CASSRTTSGGTDTQYF. As DNA, the CDR3 is TGCGCCAGCAGCCGTACGACTAGCGGGGGGACCGATACGCAGTATTTT. The rearrangement joins TRBV4-3 to TRBJ2-3, with 13 bases identical to TRBD2. Germline CDR1 reads LGHNA; CDR2 reads YSLEER. After removal of 4 bases from V and 6 bases from J, the junction contained 7 bases not matched to a gene. CDR3 size: 16 residues.

The V and J genes are TRBV29-1 and TRBJ2-4; TRBD2 might be the D (6 bases). In germline, CDR1 is SQVTM, CDR2 ANQGSEA. The CDR3 runs 15 residues. V shed 4 bases and J shed 9 bases, with 22 bases lying between them. DNA of the CDR3: TGCAGCGTTGGGGGCGGGGCAGGACCGTCGGGCATTCAGTACTTC. Encoded protein: CSVGGGAGPSGIQYF.

The genes are TRBV6-5 and TRBJ1-2; 9 bases line up with TRBD1. The germline V gene encodes CDR1 MNHEY and CDR2 SVGAGI. The V gene end was trimmed by 7 bases and the J gene end by 6 bases; junction bases not matched to a gene: 3. This CDR3 contains 12 residues. The CDR3 protein is CASIGTGHGYTF. CDR3 coding DNA: TGTGCCAGCATTGGGACAGGGCATGGCTACACCTTC.

The J gene is TRBJ2-6, the V gene TRBV11-1; 7 bases map to TRBD1. After removal of 5 bases from V and 2 bases from J, the junction contained 6 bases not matched to a gene. Germline CDR1 SGHAT, CDR2 FQDESV (reference sequence). The CDR3 consists of 16 residues. The CDR3 protein is CASSVGTAPGANVLTF. DNA for the CDR3: TGTGCCAGCAGCGTAGGGACAGCCCCTGGGGCCAACGTCCTGACTTTC.

The rearrangement joins TRBV7-8 to TRBJ2-7; 9 nucleotides agree with TRBD1. Trimming removed 5 bases from V and 5 bases from J; junction bases left unmatched: 7. The CDR3 has 14 residues. Germline CDR1 and CDR2: SGHVS and FQNEAQ. CDR3 sequence: CASSAGTGLNEQYF. CDR3 DNA sequence: TGTGCCAGCAGCGCCGGGACAGGGTTAAACGAGCAGTACTTC. Full variable domain (rest looked up from reference TRBV7-8 and TRBJ2-7): GAGVSQSPRYKVAKRGQDVALRCDPISGHVSLFWYQQALGQGPEFLTYFQNEAQLDKSGLPSDRFFAERPEGSVSTLKIQRTQQEDSAVYLCASSAGTGLNEQYFGPGTRLTVT.

This clone appeared a single time. This chain uses TRBV9 with TRBJ2-5, with 7 bases aligning to TRBD1. The end of the DNA fits TRBJ2-7 better, so the J call may be wrong. This CDR3 region has 16 residues. The germline V gene encodes CDR1 SGDLS and CDR2 YYNGEE. As DNA, the CDR3 is TGTGCCAGCAGCCCCGCAGGGGCAGGGGGTGGCTACGAGCAGTACTTC. Protein: CASSPAGAGGGYEQYF.

This clone has only a few counts. In nucleotides, the CDR3 is TGTGCCAGCAGCTTACAGAGACAGGGCTCCACAGATACGCAGTATTTT. Its protein product is CASSLQRQGSTDTQYF. The rearrangement joins TRBV5-8 to TRBJ2-3; 7 positions agree with TRBD1. After removal of 2 bases from V and 2 bases from J, the junction contained 8 bases not matched to a gene. This CDR3 is built from 16 residues. The germline V gene encodes CDR1 SGHTS and CDR2 YDEGEE.

This clone was observed a few times. The V call is TRBV6-1, the J call TRBJ1-5; D possibly corresponds to TRBD1 (5 bases). The CDR3 length is 14 residues. Between the trimmed V and J ends, which lost 6 bases and 0 bases, there was a span of 9 bases. Germline CDR1 is MNHNS and CDR2 is SASEGT. The CDR3 DNA is TGTGCCAGCAGCTCAGGGCATAGCAATCAGCCCCAGCATTTT. Amino acids: CASSSGHSNQPQHF.

The chain joins TRBV10-1 to TRBJ2-1, with D hard to call. V gave up 8 bases and J gave up 5 bases, with 7 bases separating them. Germline V gives CDR1 WNHNN, CDR2 SYGVQD (reference sequence). The CDR3 covers 11 residues. The CDR3 here is CASARNNEQFF. CDR3 nucleotide sequence: TGCGCCAGCGCCAGAAACAATGAGCAGTTCTTC.

The chain links TRBV5-1 to TRBJ2-2; D perhaps matches TRBD2 (6 bases). This CDR3 region has 17 residues. In germline, CDR1 is SGHRS, CDR2 YFSETQ. V was pared by 3 bases and J by 7 bases, with 22 bases between. CDR3 sequence reads: CASSWGLVPGLDGELFF. CDR3 DNA: TGCGCCAGCAGCTGGGGACTCGTACCAGGGTTGGACGGGGAGCTGTTTTTT.

This clone has just a few counts. The rearrangement uses TRBV28 and TRBJ1-4, with 7 bases fitting TRBD1. CDR3 size: 14 residues. V dropped 4 bases and J dropped 6; count of bases not matched to a gene: 5. Germline CDR1 MDHEN, CDR2 SYDVKM. The DNA of the CDR3 is TGTGCCAGCAGTTCGGACAGGCTTCATGAAAAACTGTTTTTT. This sequence encodes CASSSDRLHEKLFF.

This sequence joins TRBV29-1 and TRBJ1-2; TRBD1 matches at 7 bases. CDR3 length equals 14 residues. J lost 6 bases, V lost 6 bases, and 13 bases had no gene match. CDR1 is SQVTM, CDR2 ANQGSEA, per germline. The CDR3 protein is CSVPNYRGRDGYTF. DNA for the CDR3: TGCAGCGTCCCCAACTACAGGGGCCGAGATGGCTACACCTTC. The variable domain in full, with the rest retrieved from reference TRBV29-1 and TRBJ1-2, is SAVISQKPSRDICQRGTSLTIQCQVDSQVTMMFWYRQQPGQSLTLIATANQGSEATYESGFVIDKFPISRPNLTFSTLTVSNMSPEDSSIYLCSVPNYRGRDGYTFGSGTRLTVV.

This chain connects TRBV27 to TRBJ2-2; TRBD1 might be the D (6 bases). Germline V gene sequence: CDR1 MNHEY, CDR2 SMNVEV (reference sequence). The V gene lost 10 bases and the J gene lost 5 bases, with 14 bases spanning the gap. The CDR3 is 13 residues long. The CDR3 DNA reads TGTGCCACCGGGGCGAGGGGGACCGGGGAGCTGTTTTTT. Its protein is CATGARGTGELFF.

As to this clone: One end of the junction is discordant with germline, which a read error may explain. The CDR3 is CAISLQGAVSYEQYF. The CDR3 DNA sequence: TGTGCCATCAGTCTACAGGGGGCGGTCTCCTACGAGCAGTACTTC. V usage is TRBV27 and J usage is TRBJ2-7; 9 nucleotides agree with TRBD1. The CDR3 runs 15 residues. Germline V lookup: CDR1 MNHEY, CDR2 SMNVEV (reference sequence).

The chain recombines TRBV7-2 with TRBJ1-2, with 10 bases lining up with TRBD1. Per the germline V gene, CDR1 is SGHTA and CDR2 is FQGNSA. J was trimmed by 5 bases and V by 8 bases; bases with no gene match: 5. This CDR3 contains 13 residues. The CDR3 DNA sequence: TGTGCCAGCTTCCGGACAGGGGGTTATGGCTACACCTTC. Its protein product is CASFRTGGYGYTF.

This chain links TRBV5-6 with TRBJ2-1, with TRBD2 identical over 8 bases. This CDR3 comprises 16 residues. Germline V gene data show CDR1 as SGHDT and CDR2 as YYEEEE. J was trimmed by 2 bases and V by 2 bases; bases with no gene match: 6. DNA for the CDR3: TGTGCCAGCAGCTTACTCGGGAGGGCCGCCTACAATGAGCAGTTCTTC. Translated: CASSLLGRAAYNEQFF.

The rearrangement joins TRBV9 to TRBJ1-1, with no clear D. V dropped 0 bases and J dropped 0 bases, with 9 bases sitting between them. Germline V gene lookup returns CDR1 SGDLS and CDR2 YYNGEE. The CDR3 is 15 amino acids. CDR3 amino acids: CASSVGAAMNTEAFF. CDR3 sequence (DNA): TGTGCCAGCAGCGTAGGGGCAGCAATGAACACTGAAGCTTTCTTT.

The chain combines TRBV7-2 with TRBJ2-7; 8 bases are a match to TRBD2. The CDR3 extends over 15 amino acids. The V gene end was trimmed by 5 bases and the J gene end by 3 bases; junction bases not matched to a gene: 9. Germline V CDR1 and CDR2: SGHTA, FQGNSA. This chain's CDR3 is CASSRAGGPFYEQYF. The CDR3 bases are TGTGCCAGCAGCCGGGCGGGGGGTCCTTTCTACGAGCAGTACTTC.

The chain is built from TRBV11-2 and TRBJ2-3; tentatively, D is TRBD1 (6 bases). The CDR3 totals 16 residues. V was pared by 0 bases and J by 6 bases, with 16 bases between. Germline CDR1 SGHAT, CDR2 FQNNGV. The CDR3: CASSLDTGQLPDTQYF. CDR3 sequence (DNA): TGTGCCAGCAGCTTAGATACGGGACAACTCCCGGATACGCAGTATTTT.

The chain couples TRBV10-2 to TRBJ2-2, with 7 bases identical to TRBD1. J gave up 2 bases and V 6 bases, and 3 bases lay outside the gene matches. This CDR3 comprises 14 residues. Germline-derived CDR1 and CDR2 are WSHSY and SAAADI. As DNA, the CDR3 is TGCGCCAGCAGCTCAGGGGGTAACACCGGGGAGCTGTTTTTT. This codes for CASSSGGNTGELFF.

The chain carries TRBV19 and TRBJ1-1; D may be TRBD1 (6 bases). CDR3 length equals 14 residues. Germline values: CDR1 LNHDA, CDR2 SQIVND (reference sequence). The V gene lost 5 bases and the J gene lost 5 bases, with 15 bases spanning the gap. The CDR3 DNA sequence: TGTGCCAGTAGTCCCGGGACACCTCAAACTGAAGCTTTCTTT. It encodes CASSPGTPQTEAFF.